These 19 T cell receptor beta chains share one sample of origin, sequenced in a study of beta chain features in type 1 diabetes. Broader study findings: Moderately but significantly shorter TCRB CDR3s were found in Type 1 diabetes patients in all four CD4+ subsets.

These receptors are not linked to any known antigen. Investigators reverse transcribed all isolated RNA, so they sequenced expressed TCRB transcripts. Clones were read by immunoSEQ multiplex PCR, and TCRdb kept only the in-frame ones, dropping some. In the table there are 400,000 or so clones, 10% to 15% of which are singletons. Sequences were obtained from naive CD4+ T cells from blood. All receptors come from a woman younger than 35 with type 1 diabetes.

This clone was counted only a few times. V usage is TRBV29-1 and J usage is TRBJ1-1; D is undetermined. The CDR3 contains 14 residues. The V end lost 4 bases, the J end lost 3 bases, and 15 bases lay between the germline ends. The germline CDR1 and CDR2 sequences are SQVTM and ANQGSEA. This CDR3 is CSVALILSDTEAFF. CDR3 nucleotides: TGCAGCGTTGCACTCATCCTAAGTGACACTGAAGCTTTCTTT.

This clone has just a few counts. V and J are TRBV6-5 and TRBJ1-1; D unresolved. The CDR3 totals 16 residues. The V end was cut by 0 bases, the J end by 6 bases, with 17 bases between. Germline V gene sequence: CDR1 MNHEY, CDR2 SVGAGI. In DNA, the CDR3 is TGTGCCAGCAGTTACTCAACAAGACCCCCGGGAGCTGAAGCTTTCTTT. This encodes CASSYSTRPPGAEAFF.

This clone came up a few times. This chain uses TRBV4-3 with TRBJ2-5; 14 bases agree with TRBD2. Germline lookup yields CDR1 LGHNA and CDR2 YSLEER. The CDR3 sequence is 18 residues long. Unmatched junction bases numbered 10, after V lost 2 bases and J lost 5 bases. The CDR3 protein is CASSQITGTSGSWETQYF. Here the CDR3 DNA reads TGCGCCAGCAGCCAAATCACCGGGACTAGCGGGAGTTGGGAGACCCAGTACTTC.

The CDR3 loop reads CASSGGADIQYF. The CDR3 DNA is TGTGCCAGCTCAGGGGGCGCTGACATTCAGTACTTC. The chain joins TRBV18 to TRBJ2-4, with D tentatively TRBD1 (6 bases). This CDR3 is built from 12 residues. CDR1 and CDR2 from the germline V gene are KGHSH and LQKENI. V shed 5 bases and J shed 8 bases, with 10 bases lying between them.

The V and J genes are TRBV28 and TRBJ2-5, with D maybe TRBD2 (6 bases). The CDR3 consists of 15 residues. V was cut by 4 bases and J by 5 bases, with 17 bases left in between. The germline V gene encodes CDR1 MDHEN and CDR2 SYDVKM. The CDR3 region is CASSSATRWGETQYF. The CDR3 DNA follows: TGTGCCAGCAGTTCCGCGACTAGGTGGGGGGAGACCCAGTACTTC.

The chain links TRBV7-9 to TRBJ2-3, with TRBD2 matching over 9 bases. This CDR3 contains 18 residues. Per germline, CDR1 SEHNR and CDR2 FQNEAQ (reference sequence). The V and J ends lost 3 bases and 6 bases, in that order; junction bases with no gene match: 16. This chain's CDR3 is CASSFGLAGIIELDTQYF. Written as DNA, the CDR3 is TGTGCCAGCAGCTTTGGGCTAGCGGGAATCATAGAACTCGATACGCAGTATTTT. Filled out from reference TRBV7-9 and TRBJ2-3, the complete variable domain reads DTGVSQNPRHKITKRGQNVTFRCDPISEHNRLYWYRQTLGQGPEFLTYFQNEAQLEKSRLLSDRFSAERPKGSFSTLEIQRTEQGDSAMYLCASSFGLAGIIELDTQYFGPGTRLTVL.

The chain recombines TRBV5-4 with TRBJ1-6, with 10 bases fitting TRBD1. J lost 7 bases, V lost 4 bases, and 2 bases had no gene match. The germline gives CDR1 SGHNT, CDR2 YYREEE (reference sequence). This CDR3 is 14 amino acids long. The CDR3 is CASSRGQGNSPLHF. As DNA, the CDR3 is TGTGCCAGCAGCCGGGGACAGGGGAATTCACCCCTCCACTTT.

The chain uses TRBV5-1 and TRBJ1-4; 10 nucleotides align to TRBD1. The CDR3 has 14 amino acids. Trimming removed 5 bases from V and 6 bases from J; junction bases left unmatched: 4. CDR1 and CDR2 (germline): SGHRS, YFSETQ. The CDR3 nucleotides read TGCGCCAGCAGGTCCGGGACAGGGGATGAAAAACTGTTTTTT. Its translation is CASRSGTGDEKLFF.

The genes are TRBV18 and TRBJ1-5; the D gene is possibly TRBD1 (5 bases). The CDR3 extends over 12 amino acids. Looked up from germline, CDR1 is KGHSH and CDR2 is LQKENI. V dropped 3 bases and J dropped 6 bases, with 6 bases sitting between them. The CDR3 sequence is CASSPGGQPQHF. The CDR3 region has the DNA TGTGCCAGCTCACCCGGGGGTCAGCCCCAGCATTTT.

The DNA of the CDR3 is TGCAGCGGGACCTGGGGCCTCACAGATACGCAGTATTTT. The encoded protein is CSGTWGLTDTQYF. The chain uses TRBV29-1 and TRBJ2-3; tentatively, D is TRBD1 (5 bases). The V and J ends lost 7 bases and 2 bases respectively, with 13 bases between them. The CDR3 totals 13 residues. In germline, CDR1 is SQVTM, CDR2 ANQGSEA.

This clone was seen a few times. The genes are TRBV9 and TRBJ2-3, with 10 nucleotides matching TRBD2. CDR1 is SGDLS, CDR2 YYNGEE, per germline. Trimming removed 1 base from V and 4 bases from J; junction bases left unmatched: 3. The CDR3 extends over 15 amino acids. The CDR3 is CASSVSTSGPDTQYF. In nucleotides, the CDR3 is TGTGCCAGCAGCGTATCGACTAGCGGGCCAGATACGCAGTATTTT.

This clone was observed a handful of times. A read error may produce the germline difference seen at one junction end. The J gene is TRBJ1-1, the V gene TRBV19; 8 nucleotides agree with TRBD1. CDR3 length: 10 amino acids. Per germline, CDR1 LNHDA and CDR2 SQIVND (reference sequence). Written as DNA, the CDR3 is TGTGCCAGTAGGAGGGACAGGTCGGTCTTT. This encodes CASRRDRSVF.

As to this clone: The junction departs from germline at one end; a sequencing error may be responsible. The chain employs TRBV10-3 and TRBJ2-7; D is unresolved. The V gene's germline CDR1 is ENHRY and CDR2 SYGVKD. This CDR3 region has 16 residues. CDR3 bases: TGTGCCATCAGTAAGTCGACGGGTACCAGCTCCTACGAGCAGTACTTC. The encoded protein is CAISKSTGTSSYEQYF.

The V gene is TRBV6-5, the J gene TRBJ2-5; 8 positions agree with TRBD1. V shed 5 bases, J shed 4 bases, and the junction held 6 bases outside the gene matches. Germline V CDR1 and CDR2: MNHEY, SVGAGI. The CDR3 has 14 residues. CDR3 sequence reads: CASSLTGVPETQYF. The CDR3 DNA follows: TGTGCCAGCAGTCTGACAGGGGTCCCAGAGACCCAGTACTTC.

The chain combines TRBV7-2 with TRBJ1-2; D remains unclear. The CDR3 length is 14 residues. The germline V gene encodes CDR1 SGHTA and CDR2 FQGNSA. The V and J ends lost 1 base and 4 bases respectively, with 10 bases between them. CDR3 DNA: TGTGCCAGCAGCTTAGTTTTCCCGGGCTATGGCTACACCTTC. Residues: CASSLVFPGYGYTF.

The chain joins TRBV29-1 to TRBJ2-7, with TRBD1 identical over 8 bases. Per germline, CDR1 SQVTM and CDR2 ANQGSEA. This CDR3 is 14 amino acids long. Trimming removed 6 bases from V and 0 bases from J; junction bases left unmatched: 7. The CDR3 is CSVTGASSSYEQYF. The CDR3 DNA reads TGCAGCGTGACAGGGGCTTCGAGCTCCTACGAGCAGTACTTC.

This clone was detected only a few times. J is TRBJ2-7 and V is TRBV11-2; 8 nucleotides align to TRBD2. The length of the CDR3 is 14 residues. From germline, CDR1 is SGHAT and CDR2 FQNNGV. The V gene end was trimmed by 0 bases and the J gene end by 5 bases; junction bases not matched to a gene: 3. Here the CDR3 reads CASSLERSGNEQYF. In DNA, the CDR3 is TGTGCCAGCAGCTTAGAACGTAGCGGGAACGAGCAGTACTTC.

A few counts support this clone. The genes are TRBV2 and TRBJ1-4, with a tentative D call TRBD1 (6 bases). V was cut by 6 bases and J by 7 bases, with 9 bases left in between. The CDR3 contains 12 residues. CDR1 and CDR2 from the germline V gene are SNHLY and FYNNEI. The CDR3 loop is CASRQGSEKLFF. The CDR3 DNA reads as TGTGCCAGCAGACAGGGAAGTGAAAAACTGTTTTTT. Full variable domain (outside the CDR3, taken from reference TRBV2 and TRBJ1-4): EPEVTQTPSHQVTQMGQEVILRCVPISNHLYFYWYRQILGQKVEFLVSFYNNEISEKSEIFDDQFSVERPDGSNFTLKIRSTKLEDSAMYFCASRQGSEKLFFGSGTQLSVL.

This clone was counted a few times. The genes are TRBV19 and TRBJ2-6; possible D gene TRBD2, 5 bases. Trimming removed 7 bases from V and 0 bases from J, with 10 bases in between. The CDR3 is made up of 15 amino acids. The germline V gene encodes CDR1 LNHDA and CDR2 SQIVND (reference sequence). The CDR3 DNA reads TGTGCCAGTAAGGCGGGCGGCTCTGGGGCCAACGTCCTGACTTTC. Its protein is CASKAGGSGANVLTF. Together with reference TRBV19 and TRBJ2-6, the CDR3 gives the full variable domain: DGGITQSPKYLFRKEGQNVTLSCEQNLNHDAMYWYRQDPGQGLRLIYYSQIVNDFQKGDIAEGYSVSREKKESFPLTVTSAQKNPTAFYLCASKAGGSGANVLTFGAGSRLTVL.